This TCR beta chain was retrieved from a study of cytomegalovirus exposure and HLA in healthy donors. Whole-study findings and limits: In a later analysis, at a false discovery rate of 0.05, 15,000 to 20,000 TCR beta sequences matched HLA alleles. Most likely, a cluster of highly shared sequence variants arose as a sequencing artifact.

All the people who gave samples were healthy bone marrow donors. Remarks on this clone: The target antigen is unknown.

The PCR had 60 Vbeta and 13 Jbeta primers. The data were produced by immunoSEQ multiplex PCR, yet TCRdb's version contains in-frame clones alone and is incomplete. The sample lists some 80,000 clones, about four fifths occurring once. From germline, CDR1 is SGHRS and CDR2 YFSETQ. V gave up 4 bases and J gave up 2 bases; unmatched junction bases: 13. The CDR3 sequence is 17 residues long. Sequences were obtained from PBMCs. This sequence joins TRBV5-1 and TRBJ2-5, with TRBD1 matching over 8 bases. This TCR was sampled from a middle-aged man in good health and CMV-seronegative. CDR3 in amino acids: CASSPGATGAVQETQYF. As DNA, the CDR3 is TGCGCCAGCAGCCCAGGAGCGACAGGGGCCGTACAAGAGACCCAGTACTTC.